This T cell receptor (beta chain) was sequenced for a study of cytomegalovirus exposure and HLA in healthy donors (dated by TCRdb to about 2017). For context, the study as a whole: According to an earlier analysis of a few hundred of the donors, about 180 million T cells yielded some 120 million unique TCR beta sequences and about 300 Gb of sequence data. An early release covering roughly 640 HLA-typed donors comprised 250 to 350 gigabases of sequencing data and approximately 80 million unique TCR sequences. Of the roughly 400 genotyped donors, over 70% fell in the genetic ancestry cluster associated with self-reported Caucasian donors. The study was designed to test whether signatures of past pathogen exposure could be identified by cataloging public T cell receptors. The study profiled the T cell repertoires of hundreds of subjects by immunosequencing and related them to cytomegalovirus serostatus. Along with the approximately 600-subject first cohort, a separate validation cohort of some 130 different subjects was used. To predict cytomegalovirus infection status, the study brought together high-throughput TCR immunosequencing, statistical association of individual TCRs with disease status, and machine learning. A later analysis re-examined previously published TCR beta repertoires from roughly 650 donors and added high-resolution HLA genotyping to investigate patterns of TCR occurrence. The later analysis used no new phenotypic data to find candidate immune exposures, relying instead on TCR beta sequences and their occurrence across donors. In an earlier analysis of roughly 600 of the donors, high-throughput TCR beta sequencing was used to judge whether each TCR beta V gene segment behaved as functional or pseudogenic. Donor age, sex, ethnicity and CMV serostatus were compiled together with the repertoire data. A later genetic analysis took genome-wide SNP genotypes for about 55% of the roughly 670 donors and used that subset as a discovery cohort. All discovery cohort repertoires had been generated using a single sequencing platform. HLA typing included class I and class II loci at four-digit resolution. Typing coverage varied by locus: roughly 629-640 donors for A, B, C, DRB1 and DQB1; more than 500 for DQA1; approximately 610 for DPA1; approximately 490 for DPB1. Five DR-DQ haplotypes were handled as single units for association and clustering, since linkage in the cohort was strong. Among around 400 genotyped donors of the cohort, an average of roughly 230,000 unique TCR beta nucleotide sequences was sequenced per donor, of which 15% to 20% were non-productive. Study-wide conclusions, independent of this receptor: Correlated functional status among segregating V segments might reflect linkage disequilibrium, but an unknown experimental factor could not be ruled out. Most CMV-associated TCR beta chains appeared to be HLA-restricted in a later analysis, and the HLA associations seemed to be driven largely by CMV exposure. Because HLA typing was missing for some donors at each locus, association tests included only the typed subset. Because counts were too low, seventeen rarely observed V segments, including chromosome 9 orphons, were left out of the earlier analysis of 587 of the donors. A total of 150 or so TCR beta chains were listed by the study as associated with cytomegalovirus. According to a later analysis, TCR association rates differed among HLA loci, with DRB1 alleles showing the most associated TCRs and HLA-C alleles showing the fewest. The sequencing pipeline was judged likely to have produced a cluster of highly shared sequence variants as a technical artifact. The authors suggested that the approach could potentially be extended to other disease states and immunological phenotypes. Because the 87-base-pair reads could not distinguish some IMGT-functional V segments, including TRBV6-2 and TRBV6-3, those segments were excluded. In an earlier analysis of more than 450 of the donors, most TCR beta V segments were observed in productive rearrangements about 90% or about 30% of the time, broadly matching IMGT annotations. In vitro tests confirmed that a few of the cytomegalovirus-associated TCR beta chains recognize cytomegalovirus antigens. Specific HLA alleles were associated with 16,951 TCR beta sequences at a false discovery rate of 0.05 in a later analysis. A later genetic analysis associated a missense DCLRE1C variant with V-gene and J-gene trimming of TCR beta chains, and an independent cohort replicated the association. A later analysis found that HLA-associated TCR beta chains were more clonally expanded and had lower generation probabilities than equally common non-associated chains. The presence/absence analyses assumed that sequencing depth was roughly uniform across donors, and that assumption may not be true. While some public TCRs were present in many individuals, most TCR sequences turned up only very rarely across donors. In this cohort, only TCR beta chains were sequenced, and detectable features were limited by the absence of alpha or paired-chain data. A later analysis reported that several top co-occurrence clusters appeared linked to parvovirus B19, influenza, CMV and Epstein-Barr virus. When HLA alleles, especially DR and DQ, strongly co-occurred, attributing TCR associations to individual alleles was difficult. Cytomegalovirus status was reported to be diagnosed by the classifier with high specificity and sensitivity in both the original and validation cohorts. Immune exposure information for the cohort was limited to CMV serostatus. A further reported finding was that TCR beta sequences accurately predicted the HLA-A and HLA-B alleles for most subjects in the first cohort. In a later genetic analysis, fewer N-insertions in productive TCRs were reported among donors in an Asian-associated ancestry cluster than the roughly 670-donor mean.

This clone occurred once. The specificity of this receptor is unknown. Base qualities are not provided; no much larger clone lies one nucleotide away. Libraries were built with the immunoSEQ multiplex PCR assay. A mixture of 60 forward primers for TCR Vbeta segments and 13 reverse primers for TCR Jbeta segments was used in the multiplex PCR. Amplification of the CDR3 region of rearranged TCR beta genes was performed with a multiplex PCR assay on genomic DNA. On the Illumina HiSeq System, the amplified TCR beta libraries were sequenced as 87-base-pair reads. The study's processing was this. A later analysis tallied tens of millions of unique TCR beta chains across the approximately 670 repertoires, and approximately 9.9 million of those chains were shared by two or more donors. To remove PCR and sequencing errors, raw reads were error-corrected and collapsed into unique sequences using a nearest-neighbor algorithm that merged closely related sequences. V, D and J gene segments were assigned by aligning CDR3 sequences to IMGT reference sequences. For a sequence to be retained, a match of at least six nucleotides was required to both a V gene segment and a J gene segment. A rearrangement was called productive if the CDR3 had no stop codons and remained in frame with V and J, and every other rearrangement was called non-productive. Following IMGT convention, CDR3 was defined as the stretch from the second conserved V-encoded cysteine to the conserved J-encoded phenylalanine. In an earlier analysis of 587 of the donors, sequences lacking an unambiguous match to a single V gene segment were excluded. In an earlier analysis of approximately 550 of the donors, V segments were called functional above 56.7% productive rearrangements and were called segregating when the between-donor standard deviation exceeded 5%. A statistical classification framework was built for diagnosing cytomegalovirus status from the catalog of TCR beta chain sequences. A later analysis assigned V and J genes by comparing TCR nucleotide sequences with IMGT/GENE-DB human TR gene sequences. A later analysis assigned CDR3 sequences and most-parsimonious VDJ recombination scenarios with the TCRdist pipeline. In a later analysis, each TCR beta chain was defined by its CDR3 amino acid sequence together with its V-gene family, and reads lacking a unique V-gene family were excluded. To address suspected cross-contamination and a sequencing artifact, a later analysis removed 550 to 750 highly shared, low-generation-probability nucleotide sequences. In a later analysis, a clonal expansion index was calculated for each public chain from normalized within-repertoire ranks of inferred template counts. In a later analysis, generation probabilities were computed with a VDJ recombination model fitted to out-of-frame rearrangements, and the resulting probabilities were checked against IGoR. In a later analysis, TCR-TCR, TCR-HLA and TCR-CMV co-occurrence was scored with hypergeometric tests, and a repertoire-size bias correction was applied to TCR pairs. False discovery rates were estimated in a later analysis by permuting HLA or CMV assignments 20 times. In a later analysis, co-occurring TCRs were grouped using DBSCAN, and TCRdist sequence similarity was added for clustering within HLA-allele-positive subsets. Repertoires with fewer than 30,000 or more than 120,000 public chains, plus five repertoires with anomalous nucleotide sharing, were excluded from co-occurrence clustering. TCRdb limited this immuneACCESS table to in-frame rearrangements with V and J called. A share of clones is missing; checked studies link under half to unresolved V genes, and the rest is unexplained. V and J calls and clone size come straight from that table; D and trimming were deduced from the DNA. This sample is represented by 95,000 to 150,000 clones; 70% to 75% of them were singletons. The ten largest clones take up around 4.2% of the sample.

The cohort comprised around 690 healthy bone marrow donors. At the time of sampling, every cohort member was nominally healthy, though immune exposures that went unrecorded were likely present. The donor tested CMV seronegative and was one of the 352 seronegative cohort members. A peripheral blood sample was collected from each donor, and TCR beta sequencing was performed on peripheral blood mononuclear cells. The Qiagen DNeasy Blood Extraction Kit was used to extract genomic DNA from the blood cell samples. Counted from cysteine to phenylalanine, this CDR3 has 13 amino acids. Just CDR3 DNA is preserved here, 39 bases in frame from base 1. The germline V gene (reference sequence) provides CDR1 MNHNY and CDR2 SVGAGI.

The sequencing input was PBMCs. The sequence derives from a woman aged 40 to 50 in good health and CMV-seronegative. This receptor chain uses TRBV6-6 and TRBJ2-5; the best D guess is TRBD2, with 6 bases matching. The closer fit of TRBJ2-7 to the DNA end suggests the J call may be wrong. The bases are TGTGCCAGTAAAGGGGTGGGGGGTGACGAGCAGTACTTC. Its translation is CASKGVGGDEQYF.